The clone carrying this T cell receptor beta chain was seen more than once but under ten times. Antigen: not known. V dropped 3 bases and J dropped 8; count of bases not matched to a gene: 5. The CDR3 totals 14 residues. Researchers prepared the TCRbeta library using unique molecular identifiers, the study reports. Using its own MiXCR run on the PCR reads, TCRdb lists one record per CDR3 protein. The sample lists 440,000 or so distinct CDR3 sequences; roughly 43% were seen once. The data originate from a study of T-cell reconstitution after alpha-beta-depleted transplantation in children. Study-level findings and limits: Fresh T-cell production supplied most of the T-cell counts and diversity seen one year after transplant. Reportedly, only several hundred clones from non-depleted graft cells drove alpha-beta T-cell counts at about two months.

The clonotype comes from a girl aged 2-9 years with aplastic anemia, due to receive a stem cell transplant. The chain recombines TRBV12-3 or TRBV12-4 with TRBJ2-3; 10 bases are shared with TRBD2. This sample comprised PBMCs, obtained before TCRalphabeta/CD19-depleted stem cell transplant. The CDR3 coding sequence is TGTGCCAGCAGTTTGGGGCCTAGCGGGAGTACGCAGTATTTT. This translates into CASSLGPSGSTQYF.